The 5 T cell receptor beta chains in this list originate from one sample, sequenced in a study of regulatory T cells in long-lasting Graves disease. Time point: persistent/refractory GD, antithyroid drugs over 5 years with positive TRAb. From RNA extracted from PBMCs, the TCR library was made. CDR3-region Arm-PCR and iRepertoire HTBI primers produced the TCR beta libraries. From the multiplex PCR reads, TCRdb called clonotypes with MiXCR, one entry per CDR3 protein. Of around 450,000 distinct CDR3 sequences listed, 20% to 25% were seen once; the top ten hold roughly 7.7%. Source: peripheral blood mononuclear cells (PBMCs), taken when the disease was refractory, from a patient treated with antithyroid drugs. These receptors were taken from a female donor with Graves disease.

V is TRBV4-2 and J is TRBJ1-4; D is uncertain. Trimming removed 0 bases at V and 8 bases at J, with 10 bases between. The CDR3 length is 14 residues. From germline, CDR1 is LGHNA and CDR2 YNFKEQ. CDR3 amino acids: CASSQERAQEKLFF. In nucleotides, the CDR3 is TGTGCCAGCAGCCAAGAACGAGCACAGGAAAAACTGTTTTTT.

This clonotype was picked up one time. J is TRBJ2-2 and V is TRBV19, with TRBD1 as a possible D gene (5 bases). The CDR3 extends over 15 amino acids. CDR1 is LNHDA, CDR2 SQIVND, per germline (reference sequence). V gave up 4 bases and J gave up 1 base, with 10 bases separating them. The CDR3 nucleotides read TGTGCCAGTAGTAAAGTACAGGTGAACACCGGGGAGCTGTTTTTT. This encodes CASSKVQVNTGELFF.

This clonotype showed up just a few times. The V call is TRBV19, the J call TRBJ1-1; TRBD1 matches at 12 bases. This CDR3 region has 17 residues. V dropped 5 bases and J dropped 1; count of bases not matched to a gene: 8. The germline V gene encodes CDR1 LNHDA and CDR2 SQIVND (reference sequence). The CDR3 DNA reads as TGTGCCAGTAGTCCGCCGGGACAGGGGGCCCCGAACACTGAAGCTTTCTTT. Its translation: CASSPPGQGAPNTEAFF.

Details on this clonotype: A much larger clone differs from this one at a single base, so this may be a read error. The genes are TRBV2 and TRBJ1-5; D is undetermined. This CDR3 is built from 14 residues. Germline CDR1 SNHLY, CDR2 FYNNEI. V was pared by 3 bases and J by 0 bases, with 6 bases between. CDR3 loop: CASSEAVSNQPQHF. CDR3 DNA sequence: TGTGCCAGCAGTGAGGCGGTTAGCAATCAGCCCCAGCATTTT.

Note on this clonotype: Being one base from a much bigger clone, this may be a read error. The chain combines TRBV10-3 with TRBJ2-7; 9 positions agree with TRBD1. V was clipped by 4 bases and J by 9 bases; unmatched bases: 7. Per germline, CDR1 ENHRY and CDR2 SYGVKD. The CDR3 runs 13 residues. The CDR3 protein is CAISGERQGGQYF. The CDR3 DNA follows: TGTGCCATCAGTGGGGAACGACAGGGGGGGCAGTACTTC.